The clone carrying this T cell receptor beta chain has more than one count but fewer than ten. RNA transcripts served as the template for amplifying TCR beta CDR3 regions. HTBI primers were used for first-round RT-PCR of the TCR CDR3. Each CDR3 protein gets one entry after TCRdb re-called the multiplex PCR reads with MiXCR. The sample yields approximately 740,000 distinct CDR3 sequences, around 15% seen once. This sample is drawn from a study of T cells in Graves' hyperthyroidism and ophthalmopathy. With 7 bases removed from V and 7 bases from J, the gap between germline ends came to 14 bases. The CDR3 has 14 amino acids. Germline CDR1 SNHLY, CDR2 FYNNEI.

Sample: blood. The rearrangement uses TRBV2 and TRBJ1-6, with D hard to call. The origin of this receptor is a woman aged 18-29 years with Graves' hyperthyroidism. The DNA of the CDR3 is TGTGCCAGCAAAACCCGCCGGTCGAATTCACCCCTCCACTTT. Amino acid sequence: CASKTRRSNSPLHF.